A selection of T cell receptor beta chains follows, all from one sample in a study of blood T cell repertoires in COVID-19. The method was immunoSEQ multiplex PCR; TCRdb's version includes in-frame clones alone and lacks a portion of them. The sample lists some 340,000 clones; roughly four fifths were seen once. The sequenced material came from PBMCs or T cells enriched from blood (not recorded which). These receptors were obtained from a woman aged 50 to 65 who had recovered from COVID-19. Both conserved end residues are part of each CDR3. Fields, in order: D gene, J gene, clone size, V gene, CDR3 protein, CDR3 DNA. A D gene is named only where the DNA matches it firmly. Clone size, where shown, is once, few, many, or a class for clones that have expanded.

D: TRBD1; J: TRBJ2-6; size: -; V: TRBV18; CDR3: CASSAGGAGANVLTF; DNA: TGTGCCAGCTCAGCAGGGGGAGCTGGGGCCAACGTCCTGACTTTC
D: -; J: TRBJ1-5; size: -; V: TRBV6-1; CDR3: CASSEGLAGVRQPQHF; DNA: TGTGCCAGCAGTGAAGGGTTGGCAGGGGTGAGGCAGCCCCAGCATTTT
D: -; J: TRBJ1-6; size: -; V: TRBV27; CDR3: CASSLMGGSSSYNSPLHF; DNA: TGTGCCAGCAGTTTAATGGGGGGATCTAGCTCCTATAATTCACCCCTCCACTTT
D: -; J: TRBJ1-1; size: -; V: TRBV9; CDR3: CASSGGASPEAFF; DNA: TGTGCCAGCAGCGGAGGTGCGTCCCCTGAAGCTTTCTTT
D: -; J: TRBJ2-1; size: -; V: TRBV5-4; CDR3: CASRSPGSSYNEQFF; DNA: TGTGCCAGCAGATCCCCCGGGAGCTCCTACAATGAGCAGTTCTTC
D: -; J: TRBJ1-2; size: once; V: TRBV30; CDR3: CAWSPPSVARQKSYGYTF; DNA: TGTGCCTGGAGTCCTCCCTCCGTTGCCCGACAGAAATCCTATGGCTACACCTTC
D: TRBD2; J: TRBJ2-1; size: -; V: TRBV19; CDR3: CASSASGSSYNEQFF; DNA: TGTGCCAGTAGTGCTAGCGGGAGCTCCTACAATGAGCAGTTCTTC
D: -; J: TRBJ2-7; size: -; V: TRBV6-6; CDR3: CASSPIQRLTHEQYF; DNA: TGTGCCAGCAGTCCAATACAAAGACTAACCCACGAGCAGTACTTC
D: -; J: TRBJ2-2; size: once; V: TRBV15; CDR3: CATSRDLAGELFF; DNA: TGTGCCACCAGCAGAGATCTTGCCGGGGAGCTGTTTTTT
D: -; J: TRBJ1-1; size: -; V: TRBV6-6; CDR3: CASTQDSVNTEAFF; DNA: TGTGCCAGCACCCAGGACAGCGTGAACACTGAAGCTTTCTTT
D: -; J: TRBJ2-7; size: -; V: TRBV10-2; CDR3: CATRRGTSYEQYF; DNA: TGCGCCACCAGACGGGGAACCTCCTACGAGCAGTACTTC
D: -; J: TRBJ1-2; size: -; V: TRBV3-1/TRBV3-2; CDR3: CASSPQGLGGYTF; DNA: TGTGCCAGCAGCCCCCAGGGCCTGGGTGGCTACACCTTC
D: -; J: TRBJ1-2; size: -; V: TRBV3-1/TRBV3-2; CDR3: CASSQDLAYGYTF; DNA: TGTGCCAGCAGCCAAGATCTAGCCTATGGCTACACCTTC
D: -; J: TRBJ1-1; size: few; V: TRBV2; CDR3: CASSESMNTEAFF; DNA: TGTGCCAGCAGTGAGTCAATGAACACTGAAGCTTTCTTT
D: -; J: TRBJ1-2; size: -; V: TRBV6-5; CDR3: CASSYQGQSYGYTF; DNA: TGTGCCAGCAGTTACCAAGGACAGAGCTATGGCTACACCTTC
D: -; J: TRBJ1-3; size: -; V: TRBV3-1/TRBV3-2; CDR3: CASSQERGTGRTALRNTIYF; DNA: TGTGCCAGCAGCCAAGAAAGGGGAACCGGGAGGACAGCCCTGAGGAACACCATATATTTT
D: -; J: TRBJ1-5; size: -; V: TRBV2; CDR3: CASSVMGGGQPQHF; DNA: TGTGCCAGCAGTGTTATGGGAGGCGGTCAGCCCCAGCATTTT
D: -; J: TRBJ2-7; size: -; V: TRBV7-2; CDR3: CASSSGSSSYEQYF; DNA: TGTGCCAGCAGCTCAGGGTCGAGCTCCTACGAGCAGTACTTC
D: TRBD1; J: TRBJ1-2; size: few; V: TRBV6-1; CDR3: CASSEGQPYGYTF; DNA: TGTGCCAGCAGTGAGGGACAGCCGTATGGCTACACCTTC
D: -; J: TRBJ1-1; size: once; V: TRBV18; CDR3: CASSPSKGVWSEAFF; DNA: TGTGCCAGCTCACCATCCAAGGGGGTGTGGTCTGAAGCTTTCTTT
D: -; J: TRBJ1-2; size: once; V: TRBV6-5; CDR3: CASSLQGDGGYTF; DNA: TGTGCCAGCAGCCTACAGGGAGATGGTGGCTACACCTTC
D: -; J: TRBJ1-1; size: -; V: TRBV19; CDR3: CASSHRLDGRENTEAFF; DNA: TGTGCCAGTAGTCATAGACTGGACGGCCGGGAGAACACTGAAGCTTTCTTT
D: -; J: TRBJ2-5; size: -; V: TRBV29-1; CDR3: CSVEGLGGPGETQYF; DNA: TGCAGCGTTGAGGGACTGGGGGGGCCGGGAGAGACCCAGTACTTC
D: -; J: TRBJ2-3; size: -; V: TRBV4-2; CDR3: CASSQEGGQGQYF; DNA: TGTGCCAGCAGCCAAGAGGGGGGGCAGGGGCAGTATTTT
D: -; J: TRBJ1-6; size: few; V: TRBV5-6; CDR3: CASSLAKYNSPLHF; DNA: TGTGCCAGCAGCTTGGCTAAGTATAATTCACCCCTCCACTTT
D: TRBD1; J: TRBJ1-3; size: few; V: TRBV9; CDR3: CASSVATGGSGNTIYF; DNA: TGTGCCAGCAGCGTAGCTACAGGGGGCTCTGGAAACACCATATATTTT
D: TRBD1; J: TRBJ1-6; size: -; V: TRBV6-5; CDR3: CASSGQGYNSPLHF; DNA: TGTGCCAGCAGCGGACAGGGCTATAATTCACCCCTCCACTTT
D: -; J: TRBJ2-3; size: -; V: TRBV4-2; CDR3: CASSQDSGRAGTQYF; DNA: TGTGCCAGCAGCCAAGATAGTGGTAGAGCGGGTACGCAGTATTTT
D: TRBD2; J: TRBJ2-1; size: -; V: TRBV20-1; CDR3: CSASSGGTREQFF; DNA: TGCAGTGCTAGTAGCGGGGGGACCAGGGAGCAGTTCTTC
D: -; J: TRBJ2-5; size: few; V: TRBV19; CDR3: CASSIAKGVQETQYF; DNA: TGTGCCAGTAGTATCGCAAAGGGGGTCCAAGAGACCCAGTACTTC